The source of this T cell receptor beta chain is a study of CD8 T cells in ankylosing spondylitis. Remarks on this clonotype: What it recognizes is unknown.

The study, taken as a whole, reports: Apparently characteristic of ankylosing spondylitis blood was a TCR beta motif (roughly 8 highly homologous variants).

Via MiXCR, TCRdb re-called the 5' RACE reads, giving one row per CDR3 protein. Of about 390,000 distinct CDR3 sequences detected, approximately 20% appear once; the ten largest clones hold less than 20%. With V trimmed by 2 bases and J by 14 bases, 12 bases remained unmatched. The CDR3 extends over 14 amino acids. Germline assignment: CDR1 LGHDT and CDR2 YNNKEL (reference sequence). This chain uses TRBV3-1 with TRBJ1-2; 9 bases align to TRBD1. This TCR derives from a male donor with ankylosing spondylitis. The specimen sequenced was blood, either unsorted or a sorted T cell fraction (not recorded which). The CDR3 sequence is CASSQSGTGFTKTF. The CDR3 nucleotides are TGTGCCAGCAGCCAATCCGGGACAGGGTTCACTAAGACCTTC.